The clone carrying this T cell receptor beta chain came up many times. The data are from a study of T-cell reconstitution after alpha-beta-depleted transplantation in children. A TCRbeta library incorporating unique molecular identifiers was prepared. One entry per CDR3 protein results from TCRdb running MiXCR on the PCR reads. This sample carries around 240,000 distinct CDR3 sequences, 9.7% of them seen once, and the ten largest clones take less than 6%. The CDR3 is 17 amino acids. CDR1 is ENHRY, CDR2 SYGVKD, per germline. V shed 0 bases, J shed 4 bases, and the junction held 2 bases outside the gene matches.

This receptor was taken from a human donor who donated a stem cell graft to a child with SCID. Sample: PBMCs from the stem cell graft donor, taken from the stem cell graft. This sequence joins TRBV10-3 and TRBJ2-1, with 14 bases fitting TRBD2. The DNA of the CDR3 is TGTGCCATCAGTGAGTCGAGACTAGCGGGGGGGTACAATGAGCAGTTCTTC. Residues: CAISESRLAGGYNEQFF.